Listed below are T cell receptor beta chains from one sample, sequenced in a study of identical twins. MiXCR, applied by TCRdb to the 5' RACE reads, yields one record per CDR3 protein. The sample consists of a few hundred thousand distinct CDR3 sequences, over 9.5% of them appearing once. Material: memory T cells sorted from blood. The source is a man aged 50 to 60 in good health. Each CDR3 is given with its conserved first and last residue. A D gene is named only where the DNA matches it firmly. The size field is filled for only some rows; it gives once, few, many or a size class.

j_call clone_size v_call d_call cdr3_aa cdr3_nt
TRBJ2-1 NA TRBV4-3 NA CASSQGDRQEDEQFF TGCGCCAGCAGCCAGGGGGACCGACAGGAGGATGAGCAGTTCTTC
TRBJ1-6 many TRBV12-3/TRBV12-4 NA CASREDRSSYNSPLHF TGTGCCAGCAGAGAGGACCGGAGCTCCTATAATTCACCCCTCCACTTT
TRBJ1-1 many TRBV29-1 NA CSVRIDMNTEAFF TGCAGCGTGAGAATAGATATGAACACTGAAGCTTTCTTT
TRBJ1-5 many TRBV24-1 NA CATSDFYGQPQHF TGTGCCACCAGTGATTTCTATGGTCAGCCCCAGCATTTT
TRBJ2-1 few TRBV6-5 NA CASSYSRGGRKFF TGTGCCAGCAGTTACTCGAGAGGGGGGAGAAAGTTCTTC
TRBJ2-3 many TRBV9 TRBD2 CASSVGSGGPNTDTQYF TGTGCCAGCAGCGTAGGTTCGGGAGGCCCTAACACAGATACGCAGTATTTT
TRBJ1-2 many TRBV15 NA CATSRDLAGNYGYTF TGTGCCACCAGCAGAGATTTAGCGGGAAACTATGGCTACACCTTC
TRBJ1-6 many TRBV20-1 NA CSARPGSHYNSPLHF TGCAGTGCTAGACCGGGCAGTCACTATAATTCACCCCTCCACTTT
TRBJ1-5 many TRBV12-3/TRBV12-4 NA CASRGGNQPQHF TGTGCCAGCAGGGGAGGGAATCAGCCCCAGCATTTT
TRBJ2-7 NA TRBV20-1 TRBD2 CSAPSGSGSNEQYF TGCAGTGCTCCAAGCGGGAGTGGTTCCAACGAGCAGTACTTC
TRBJ2-2 NA TRBV19 NA CASGLGLNTGELFF TGTGCCAGCGGACTTGGGCTAAACACCGGGGAGCTGTTTTTT
TRBJ2-7 many TRBV28 NA CASSPRGLARGSYEQYF TGTGCCAGCAGTCCCCGGGGGCTAGCCAGGGGTTCCTACGAGCAGTACTTC
TRBJ2-3 many TRBV29-1 NA CSVGMGDTQYF TGCAGCGTTGGAATGGGGGATACGCAGTATTTT
TRBJ2-7 few TRBV10-3 TRBD2 CAISGTGTSGRNLYEQYF TGTGCCATCAGTGGGACCGGGACTAGCGGGAGGAACCTCTACGAGCAGTACTTC
TRBJ1-2 many TRBV7-2 NA CASSMTAYGYTF TGTGCCAGCAGCATGACAGCTTATGGCTACACCTTC
TRBJ1-1 many TRBV7-6 NA CASSPLRGERNTEAFF TGTGCCAGCAGCCCACTAAGGGGGGAAAGGAACACTGAAGCTTTCTTT
TRBJ2-7 NA TRBV4-3 TRBD1 CASSQAGGREQYF TGCGCCAGCAGCCAAGCAGGGGGCCGCGAGCAGTACTTC
TRBJ2-3 few TRBV7-6 NA CASSAAEGRDTQYF TGTGCCAGCAGCGCGGCAGAGGGGAGGGATACGCAGTATTTT
TRBJ1-5 NA TRBV20-1 NA CSARQASHSNQPQHF TGCAGTGCTAGACAGGCATCCCATAGCAATCAGCCCCAGCATTTT
TRBJ2-7 once TRBV6-2/TRBV6-3 TRBD1 CASSNTGVARGVQYF TGTGCCAGCTCCAATACAGGGGTCGCGAGGGGTGTGCAGTACTTC
TRBJ2-3 NA TRBV12-3/TRBV12-4 NA CASSWRDTQYF TGTGCCAGCAGTTGGAGAGATACGCAGTATTTT
TRBJ1-2 NA TRBV6-1 NA CASTLSSGSYGYTF TGTGCCAGCACTCTTTCTTCGGGTTCCTATGGCTACACCTTC
TRBJ2-7 few TRBV4-2 TRBD1 CASSRDWDSPYEQYF TGTGCCAGCAGCCGAGACTGGGACAGCCCCTACGAGCAGTACTTC